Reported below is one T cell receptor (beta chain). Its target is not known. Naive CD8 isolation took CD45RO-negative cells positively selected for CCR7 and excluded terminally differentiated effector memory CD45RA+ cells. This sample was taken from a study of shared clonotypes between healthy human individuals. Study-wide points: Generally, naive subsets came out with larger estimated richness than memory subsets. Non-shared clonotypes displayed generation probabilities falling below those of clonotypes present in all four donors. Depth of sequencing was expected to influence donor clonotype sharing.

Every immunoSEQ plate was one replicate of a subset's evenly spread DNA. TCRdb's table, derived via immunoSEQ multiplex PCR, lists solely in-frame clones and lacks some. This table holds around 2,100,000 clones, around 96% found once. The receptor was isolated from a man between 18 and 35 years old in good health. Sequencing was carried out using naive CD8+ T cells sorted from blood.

The CDR3 nucleotides read TGTGCCAGCAGTCCCTCAACAGGCGCGAAAAGTTACGGCTACACCTTC. This codes for CASSPSTGAKSYGYTF. The V and J genes are TRBV27 and TRBJ1-2; weak D call: TRBD1 (5 bases). V lost 5 bases and J lost 8, with 24 bases in between. This CDR3 comprises 16 residues. Per germline, CDR1 MNHEY and CDR2 SMNVEV (reference sequence).